This paragraph reports one TCR beta chain. This sample is part of a study of blood T cell repertoires in COVID-19. Study in general: T cells, B-cell-depleted T cells, or PBMCs provided the cDNA or gDNA that served as material.

Germline-derived CDR1 and CDR2 are SGHTA and FQGTGA. Trimming stripped 5 bases from V and 2 bases from J, with 14 bases between. This CDR3 has 15 residues. Original handling: Nucleated cell number was recorded as an estimate derived from reference gene primer amplification. Assay used: immunoSEQ multiplex PCR; TCRdb lists only in-frame clones, some missing. That table supplies the V and J calls and clone size; D and trimming were determined from the DNA. The sample records about 220,000 clones, around 86% being singletons. The sequencing sample was made of peripheral blood. The sequence derives from a human donor in a cohort sampled during active COVID-19. The gene calls are TRBV7-3 and TRBJ2-3; weak D call: TRBD2 (6 bases). This CDR3 reads CASSPGLTSTDTQYF. The CDR3 nucleotides are TGTGCCAGCAGCCCTGGACTAACCTCCACAGATACGCAGTATTTT.